The text below deals with one T cell receptor (beta chain). The antigen is not known. MiXCR, run by TCRdb on the RT-PCR reads, gives a single entry per CDR3 protein. The data hold approximately 520,000 distinct CDR3 sequences, with approximately 15% observed a single time. These data are taken from a study of response to subunit inactivated influenza vaccine. Study-level results: Authors suggested that a seasonal influenza vaccination recruits few new T cells each time.

The CDR3 contains 13 residues. Trimming took 6 bases from V and 9 from J; bases not matched to a gene: 3. In germline, CDR1 is LGHNT, CDR2 FRNRAP. Sequencing was performed on CD4+ T cells sorted from PBMCs, taken around 25 months after vaccination. The clonotype originates from a man aged 50 to 69 who received an inactivated influenza vaccine. The V gene is TRBV12-5, the J gene TRBJ2-1, with TRBD2 identical over 12 bases. The CDR3 loop is CASGSSGRGEQFF. CDR3 in DNA: TGTGCTAGTGGCTCTAGCGGGAGGGGTGAGCAGTTCTTC.